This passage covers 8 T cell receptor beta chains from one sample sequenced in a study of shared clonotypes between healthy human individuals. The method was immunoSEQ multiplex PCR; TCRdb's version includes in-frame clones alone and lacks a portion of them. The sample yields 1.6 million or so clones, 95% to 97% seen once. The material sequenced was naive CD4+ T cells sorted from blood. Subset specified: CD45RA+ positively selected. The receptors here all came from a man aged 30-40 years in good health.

The CDR3, as DNA: TGTGCCAGCAGCCCTACACAGGGGCCTTCCTACGAGCAGTACTTC. It is translated as CASSPTQGPSYEQYF. This chain links TRBV5-4 with TRBJ2-7; 7 positions agree with TRBD1. The ends lost 4 bases at V and 1 base at J; junction bases unmatched: 8. CDR3 length: 15 amino acids. Germline CDR1 reads SGHNT; CDR2 reads YYREEE (reference sequence).

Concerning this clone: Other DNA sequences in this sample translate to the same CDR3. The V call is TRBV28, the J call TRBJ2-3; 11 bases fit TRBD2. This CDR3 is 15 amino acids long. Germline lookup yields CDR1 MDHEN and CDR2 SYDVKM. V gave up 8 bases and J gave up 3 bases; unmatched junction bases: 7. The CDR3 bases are TGTGCCAGCTCCCGCGGGACTAGCGGAACAGATACGCAGTATTTT. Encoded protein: CASSRGTSGTDTQYF.

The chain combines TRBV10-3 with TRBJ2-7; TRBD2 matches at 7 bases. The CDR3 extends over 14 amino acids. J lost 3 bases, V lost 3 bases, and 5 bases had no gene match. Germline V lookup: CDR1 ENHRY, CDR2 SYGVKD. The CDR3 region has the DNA TGTGCCATCAGTGAATCGGGACTAAACTACGAGCAGTACTTC. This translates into CAISESGLNYEQYF.

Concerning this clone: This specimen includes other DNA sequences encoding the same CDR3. This chain's CDR3 is CASSFRETQYF. The CDR3 DNA follows: TGTGCCAGCAGTTTTAGGGAGACCCAGTACTTC. The chain recombines TRBV28 with TRBJ2-5, with D uncertain. The CDR3 has 11 amino acids. CDR1 is MDHEN, CDR2 SYDVKM, per germline. V lost 3 bases and J lost 5, with 4 bases in between.

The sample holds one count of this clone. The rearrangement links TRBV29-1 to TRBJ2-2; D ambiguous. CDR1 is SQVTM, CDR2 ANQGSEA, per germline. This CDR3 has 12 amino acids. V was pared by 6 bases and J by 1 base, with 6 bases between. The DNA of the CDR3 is TGCAGCGTCCTCCAGAACACCGGGGAGCTGTTTTTT. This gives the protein CSVLQNTGELFF.

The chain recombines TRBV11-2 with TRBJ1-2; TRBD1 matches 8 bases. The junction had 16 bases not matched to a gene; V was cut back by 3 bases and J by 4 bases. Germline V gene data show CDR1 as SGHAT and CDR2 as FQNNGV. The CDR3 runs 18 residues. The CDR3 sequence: CASSFSPRTGLPTYGYTF. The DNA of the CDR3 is TGTGCCAGCAGCTTCTCCCCGAGGACAGGGCTTCCAACCTATGGCTACACCTTC.

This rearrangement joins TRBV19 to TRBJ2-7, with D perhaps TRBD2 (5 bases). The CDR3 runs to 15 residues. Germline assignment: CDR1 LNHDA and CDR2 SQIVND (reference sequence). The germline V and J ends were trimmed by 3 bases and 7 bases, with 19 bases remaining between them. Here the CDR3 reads CASSIGVRPSGEQYF. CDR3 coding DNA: TGTGCCAGTAGTATCGGCGTAAGGCCTTCGGGGGAGCAGTACTTC. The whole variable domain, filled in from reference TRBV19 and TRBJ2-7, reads DGGITQSPKYLFRKEGQNVTLSCEQNLNHDAMYWYRQDPGQGLRLIYYSQIVNDFQKGDIAEGYSVSREKKESFPLTVTSAQKNPTAFYLCASSIGVRPSGEQYFGPGTRLTVT.

The CDR3 bases are TGTGCCAGCAGCCCGACAGATACAGATACGCAGTATTTT. As protein: CASSPTDTDTQYF. The chain joins TRBV7-3 to TRBJ2-3, with a weak D call TRBD1 (5 bases). This CDR3 has 13 amino acids. V was trimmed by 5 bases and J by 3 bases, leaving 9 bases between them. From germline, CDR1 is SGHTA and CDR2 FQGTGA.